Described below is a single T cell receptor beta chain sequence and its context. Profiled with immunoSEQ multiplex PCR; TCRdb holds only in-frame clones, not every one. In the table there are some 2 million clones, roughly 94% of which are singletons. This specimen comes from a study of shared clonotypes between healthy human individuals. The CDR3 has 12 amino acids. Germline V gene data show CDR1 as MDHEN and CDR2 as SYDVKM. Deletions cut 7 bases from V and 6 bases from J, with 13 bases between. This receptor was identified in a man between 18 and 29 years old in good health. The source material was naive CD4+ T cells sorted from blood. The subset was: CD45RA+ positively selected. The rearrangement joins TRBV28 to TRBJ2-7; D is perhaps TRBD1 (6 bases). CDR3 amino acids: CASTDSPREQYF. In DNA form, the CDR3 reads TGTGCCAGCACGGACAGTCCCCGCGAGCAGTACTTC.